The clone carrying this TCR beta chain was seen many times. What it binds is not known. The sample comes from a study of identical twins. The study, taken as a whole, reports: Cord blood beta clonotypes that were abundant carried fewer insertions, and memory repertoires showed no such trend. Zero-insertion findings could be partly confounded by invariant cells (MAIT and iNKT cells).

V lost 4 bases and J lost 1; bases outside the gene matches: 6. Germline CDR1 LGHDT, CDR2 YNNKEL (reference sequence). The CDR3 has 16 residues. Template switching added a universal primer site, and cDNA bore unique molecular identifiers. TCRdb analysed the 5' RACE reads with MiXCR anew, one entry per CDR3 protein. The data contain approximately 94,000 distinct CDR3 sequences, 5.9% of them seen just once; the ten biggest clones take up about 12%. The J gene is TRBJ2-2, the V gene TRBV3-1; TRBD2 matches 7 bases. This sequence originates from a woman aged 45-65 years in good health. Input material: memory T cells sorted from blood. Written as DNA, the CDR3 is TGTGCCAGCAGCCTAGGTCCGGGAGGGAACACCGGGGAGCTGTTTTTT. This sequence encodes CASSLGPGGNTGELFF.